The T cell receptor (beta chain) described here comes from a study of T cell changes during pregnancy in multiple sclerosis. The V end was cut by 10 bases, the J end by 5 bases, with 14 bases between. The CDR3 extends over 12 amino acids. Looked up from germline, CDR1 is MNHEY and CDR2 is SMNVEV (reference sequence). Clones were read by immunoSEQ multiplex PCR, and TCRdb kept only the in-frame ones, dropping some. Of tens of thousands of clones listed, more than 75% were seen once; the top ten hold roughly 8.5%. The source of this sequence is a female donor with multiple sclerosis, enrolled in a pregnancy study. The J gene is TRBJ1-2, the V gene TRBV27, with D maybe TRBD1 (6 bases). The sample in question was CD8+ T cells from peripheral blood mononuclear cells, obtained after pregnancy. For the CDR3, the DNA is TGTGCCATCTACACACAGGGTTATGGCTACACCTTC. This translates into CAIYTQGYGYTF.